Each of the 13 T cell receptor beta chains below was sequenced from the same sample in a study of blood T cell repertoires in COVID-19. Profiling relied on immunoSEQ multiplex PCR, and the TCRdb table lists in-frame clones only, not all of them. Of 95,000 to 150,000 clones in the sample, about nine tenths were seen once. The sequenced sample was peripheral blood. The receptors shown here come from a man aged 35 to 55 with acute or convalescent COVID-19.

Remarks on this clone: Other DNA sequences in this sample translate to the same CDR3. This chain connects TRBV9 to TRBJ1-1, with D unresolved. The CDR3 is 13 residues long. V lost 0 bases to trimming and J lost 2 bases, with 5 bases between them. The germline V gene encodes CDR1 SGDLS and CDR2 YYNGEE. In nucleotides, the CDR3 is TGTGCCAGCAGCGTAGCTTCCAACACTGAAGCTTTCTTT. Protein: CASSVASNTEAFF.

The V call is TRBV27, the J call TRBJ1-1; weak D call: TRBD1 (5 bases). The CDR3 consists of 15 residues. The germline gives CDR1 MNHEY, CDR2 SMNVEV (reference sequence). The V end lost 0 bases, the J end lost 7 bases, and 15 bases lay between the germline ends. CDR3 amino acids: CASSLSPREVDEAFF. Here the CDR3 DNA reads TGTGCCAGCAGTTTATCCCCCAGGGAAGTCGATGAAGCTTTCTTT.

The chain recombines TRBV7-3 with TRBJ2-5; 10 bases are shared with TRBD2. Germline-derived CDR1 and CDR2 are SGHTA and FQGTGA. V lost 5 bases, J lost 8 bases, and 5 bases stayed unmatched. The CDR3 sequence is 13 residues long. CDR3 sequence reads: CASSEAGGQTQYF. The CDR3 DNA reads TGTGCCAGCAGCGAAGCGGGGGGGCAAACCCAGTACTTC.

As DNA, the CDR3 is TGTGCCTGGTCCCCGGAGGGAAACACCATATATTTT. It specifies CAWSPEGNTIYF. The genes are TRBV30 and TRBJ1-3; D unresolved. This CDR3 is built from 12 residues. The germline gives CDR1 GTSNPN, CDR2 SVGIG (reference sequence). V was shortened by 5 bases and J by 4 bases, with 9 bases between the two germline ends.

J is TRBJ1-1 and V is TRBV29-1; no clear D. Germline V CDR1 and CDR2: SQVTM, ANQGSEA. This CDR3 has 13 amino acids. With 1 base removed from V and 0 bases from J, the gap between germline ends came to 6 bases. This chain's CDR3 is CSVEGLMNTEAFF. CDR3 DNA sequence: TGCAGCGTTGAAGGGCTCATGAACACTGAAGCTTTCTTT.

The rearrangement links TRBV3-1 (or the pseudogene TRBV3-2) to TRBJ1-6; D remains ambiguous. Trimming removed 0 bases from V and 0 bases from J, with 12 bases in between. This CDR3 is 18 amino acids long. Germline V CDR1 and CDR2: LGHDT, YNNKEL (reference sequence). The CDR3 region has the DNA TGTGCCAGCAGCCAAGATCTTTATTACAGCTCCTATAATTCACCCCTCCACTTT. This encodes CASSQDLYYSSYNSPLHF.

The chain links TRBV5-1 to TRBJ1-4, with TRBD1 identical over 7 bases. The germline gives CDR1 SGHRS, CDR2 YFSETQ. The V gene end was trimmed by 3 bases and the J gene end by 4 bases; junction bases not matched to a gene: 6. The CDR3 length is 15 residues. This chain's CDR3 is CASSSQGQINEKLFF. In nucleotides, the CDR3 is TGCGCCAGCAGCTCCCAGGGACAGATTAATGAAAAACTGTTTTTT.

This rearrangement joins TRBV12-5 to TRBJ1-6; D possibly corresponds to TRBD1 (6 bases). The germline CDR1 and CDR2 sequences are LGHNT and FRNRAP. This CDR3 has 16 amino acids. V was trimmed by 6 bases and J by 13 bases, leaving 25 bases between them. The CDR3 DNA sequence: TGTGCTAGTGGCGGGGAACAGGGAAGGCCCCTGTGGCCCCTCCACTTT. Its protein product is CASGGEQGRPLWPLHF.

This clone was counted a single time. The V and J genes are TRBV15 and TRBJ1-2; D is unclear. The CDR3 runs to 14 residues. Per germline, CDR1 LNHNV and CDR2 YYDKDF (reference sequence). V shed 1 base and J shed 5 bases, with 11 bases lying between them. For the CDR3, the DNA is TGTGCCACCAGCAGAGGTCGTGTAAATTATGGCTACACCTTC. It encodes CATSRGRVNYGYTF.

The chain joins TRBV6-5 to TRBJ1-6, with TRBD1 as a possible D gene (5 bases). V was clipped by 8 bases and J by 5 bases, with 7 bases between them. CDR1 is MNHEY, CDR2 SVGAGI, per germline. The CDR3 is 12 residues long. CDR3: CASSGDNSPLHF. The DNA of the CDR3 is TGTGCCAGCTCGGGGGATAATTCACCCCTCCACTTT.

The DNA for the CDR3 is TGTGCCAGCAGTTTAATCGGAACTAATGAAAAACTGTTTTTT. Its protein product is CASSLIGTNEKLFF. V is TRBV28 and J is TRBJ1-4; D is unresolved. V was clipped by 2 bases and J by 1 base, with 5 bases between them. The V gene's germline CDR1 is MDHEN and CDR2 SYDVKM. CDR3 length: 14 amino acids.

The chain carries TRBV2 and TRBJ2-2, with 7 bases matching TRBD1. After removal of 7 bases from V and 8 bases from J, the junction contained 13 bases not matched to a gene. The CDR3 sequence is 15 residues long. In germline, CDR1 is SNHLY, CDR2 FYNNEI. In nucleotides, the CDR3 is TGTGCCAGCACCGGGACAGTCTCCTCCGCGGGGGAGCTGTTTTTT. This translates into CASTGTVSSAGELFF.

The rearrangement joins TRBV19 to TRBJ2-1; 8 bases are a match to TRBD2. After removal of 7 bases from V and 6 bases from J, the junction contained 8 bases not matched to a gene. The CDR3 has 14 amino acids. Per germline, CDR1 LNHDA and CDR2 SQIVND (reference sequence). Here the CDR3 reads CASTPGRAFNEQFF. The CDR3 region has the DNA TGTGCCAGTACCCCCGGGAGGGCCTTCAATGAGCAGTTCTTC.